One and the same sample provided the 4 T cell receptor beta chains below, sequenced in a study of OX40 agonist ivuxolimab in advanced cancers. This table comes from immunoSEQ multiplex PCR, and its TCRdb copy is limited to in-frame clones, with some not included. This table has about 94,000 clones, around 87% appearing once. Sample: CD4+ or CD8+ T cells sorted from blood, taken in a trial of the OX40 agonist ivuxolimab. These receptors originate from an adult with an advanced solid tumor such as melanoma, head and neck, liver or kidney cancer.

This chain links TRBV6-5 with TRBJ2-3; D may correspond to TRBD1 or TRBD2 (6 bases each). Germline loops: CDR1 MNHEY, CDR2 SVGAGI. The ends were cut back, 7 bases at V and 4 bases at J, with 18 bases in the middle. The CDR3 is made up of 15 amino acids. CDR3 protein: CASILRGPPADTQYF. As DNA, the CDR3 is TGTGCCAGCATCCTCCGGGGGCCCCCCGCAGATACGCAGTATTTT.

The chain recombines TRBV7-9 with TRBJ1-1; TRBD1 is a possible D gene (6 bases). The germline V gene has CDR1 SEHNR and CDR2 FQNEAQ (reference sequence). The CDR3 sequence is 15 residues long. With 1 base removed from V and 4 bases from J, the gap between germline ends came to 13 bases. As DNA, the CDR3 is TGTGCCAGCAGCTTAGTTACAGGGATGGGCACTGAAGCTTTCTTT. Its translation: CASSLVTGMGTEAFF. Full variable domain (remainder filled in from reference TRBV7-9 and TRBJ1-1): DTGVSQNPRHKITKRGQNVTFRCDPISEHNRLYWYRQTLGQGPEFLTYFQNEAQLEKSRLLSDRFSAERPKGSFSTLEIQRTEQGDSAMYLCASSLVTGMGTEAFFGQGTRLTVV.

This clone occurred once. This chain connects TRBV6-5 to TRBJ2-7; a possible D gene is TRBD1 (6 bases). The germline V and J ends were trimmed by 5 bases and 5 bases, with 13 bases remaining between them. The germline V gene encodes CDR1 MNHEY and CDR2 SVGAGI. The CDR3 loop spans 13 amino acids. The CDR3 bases are TGTGCCAGCAGTCCAACAGGGTTCAACGAGCAGTACTTC. This codes for CASSPTGFNEQYF.

The gene calls are TRBV7-3 and TRBJ1-6, with D uncertain. CDR3 size: 14 residues. The V and J ends lost 5 bases and 0 bases respectively, with 5 bases between them. Per germline, CDR1 SGHTA and CDR2 FQGTGA. The CDR3 bases are TGTGCCAGCAGCCTAAGCTCCTATAATTCACCCCTCCACTTT. It codes for CASSLSSYNSPLHF.